This T cell receptor (beta chain) was captured in a study of Ad26.COV2.S vaccination and SARS-CoV-2 variants. V dropped 5 bases and J dropped 0 bases, with 11 bases sitting between them. This CDR3 is 15 amino acids long. Germline CDR1 SGHTA, CDR2 FQGNSA. There are a few counts of this clone. The treatment: around 19 received Ad26.COV2.S at low or high dose, single or two shots; several received placebo; per-sample allocation not given. On day 63 after the first injection, vaccine and placebo recipients gave samples. TCRdb's copy holds only in-frame clones and misses some; the assay was immunoSEQ multiplex PCR. The profile shows roughly 510,000 clones, around 88% of them singletons.

This clonotype was obtained from a person aged 18-65 years who received the Ad26.COV2.S COVID-19 vaccine or a placebo. The genes are TRBV7-2 and TRBJ1-5; unclear D gene. The source was peripheral blood, collected in a trial of Ad26.COV2.S vaccine versus placebo. CDR3 region: CASSTHPNSNQPQHF. Here the CDR3 DNA reads TGTGCCAGCAGCACCCACCCAAATAGCAATCAGCCCCAGCATTTT. The variable domain in full, with the rest retrieved from reference TRBV7-2 and TRBJ1-5, is GAGVSQSPSNKVTEKGKDVELRCDPISGHTALYWYRQSLGQGLEFLIYFQGNSAPDKSGLPSDRFSAERTGGSVSTLTIQRTQQEDSAVYLCASSTHPNSNQPQHFGDGTRLSIL.